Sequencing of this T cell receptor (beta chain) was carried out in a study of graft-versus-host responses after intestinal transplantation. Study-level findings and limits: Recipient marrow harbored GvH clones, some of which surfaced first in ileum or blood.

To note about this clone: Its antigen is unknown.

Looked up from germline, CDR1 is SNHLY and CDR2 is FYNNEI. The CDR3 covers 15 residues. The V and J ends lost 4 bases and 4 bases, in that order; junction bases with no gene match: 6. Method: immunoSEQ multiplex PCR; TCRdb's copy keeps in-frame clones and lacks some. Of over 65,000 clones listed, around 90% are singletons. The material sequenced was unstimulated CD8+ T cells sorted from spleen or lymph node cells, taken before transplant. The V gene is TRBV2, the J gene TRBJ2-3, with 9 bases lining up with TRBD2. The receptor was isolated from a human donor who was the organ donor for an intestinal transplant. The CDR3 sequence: CASSAPSGVPDTQYF. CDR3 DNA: TGTGCCAGCAGTGCGCCTAGCGGGGTCCCAGATACGCAGTATTTT. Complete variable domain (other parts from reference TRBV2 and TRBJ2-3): EPEVTQTPSHQVTQMGQEVILRCVPISNHLYFYWYRQILGQKVEFLVSFYNNEISEKSEIFDDQFSVERPDGSNFTLKIRSTKLEDSAMYFCASSAPSGVPDTQYFGPGTRLTVL.